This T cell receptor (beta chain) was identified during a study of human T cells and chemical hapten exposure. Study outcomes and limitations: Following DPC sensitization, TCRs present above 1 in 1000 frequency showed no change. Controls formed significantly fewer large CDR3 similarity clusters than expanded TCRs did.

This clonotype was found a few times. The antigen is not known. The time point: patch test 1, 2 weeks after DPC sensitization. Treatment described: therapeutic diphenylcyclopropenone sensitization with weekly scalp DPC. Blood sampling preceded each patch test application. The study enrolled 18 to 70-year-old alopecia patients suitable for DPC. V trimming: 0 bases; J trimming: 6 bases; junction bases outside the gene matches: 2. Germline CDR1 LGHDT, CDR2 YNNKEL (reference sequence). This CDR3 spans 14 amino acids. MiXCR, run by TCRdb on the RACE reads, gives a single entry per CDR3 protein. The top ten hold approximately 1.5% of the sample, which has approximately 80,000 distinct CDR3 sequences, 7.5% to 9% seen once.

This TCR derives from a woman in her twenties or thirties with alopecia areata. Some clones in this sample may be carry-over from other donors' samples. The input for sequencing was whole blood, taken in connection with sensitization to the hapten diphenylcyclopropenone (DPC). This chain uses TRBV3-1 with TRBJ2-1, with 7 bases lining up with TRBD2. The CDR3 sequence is CASSQEAGSNEQFF. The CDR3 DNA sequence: TGTGCCAGCAGCCAAGAAGCGGGGTCCAATGAGCAGTTCTTC.